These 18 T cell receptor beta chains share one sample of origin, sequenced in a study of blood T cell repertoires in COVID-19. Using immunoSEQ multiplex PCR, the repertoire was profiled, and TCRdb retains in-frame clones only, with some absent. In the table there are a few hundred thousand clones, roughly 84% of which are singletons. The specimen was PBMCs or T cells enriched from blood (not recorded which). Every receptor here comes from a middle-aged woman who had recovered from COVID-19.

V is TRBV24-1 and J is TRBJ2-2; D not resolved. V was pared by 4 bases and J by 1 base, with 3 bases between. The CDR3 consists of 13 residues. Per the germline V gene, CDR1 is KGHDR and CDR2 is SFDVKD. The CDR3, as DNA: TGTGCCACCAGTGAACAGAACACCGGGGAGCTGTTTTTT. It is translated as CATSEQNTGELFF.

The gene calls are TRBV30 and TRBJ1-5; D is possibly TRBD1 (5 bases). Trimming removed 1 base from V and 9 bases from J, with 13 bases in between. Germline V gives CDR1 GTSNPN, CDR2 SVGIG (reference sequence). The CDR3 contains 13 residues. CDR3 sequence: CAWSALGGVPQHF. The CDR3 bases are TGTGCCTGGAGTGCCCTGGGGGGGGTGCCCCAGCATTTT. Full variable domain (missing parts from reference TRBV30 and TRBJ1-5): SQTIHQWPATLVQPVGSPLSLECTVEGTSNPNLYWYRQAAGRGLQLLFYSVGIGQISSEVPQNLSASRPQDRQFILSSKKLLLSDSGFYLCAWSALGGVPQHFGDGTRLSIL.

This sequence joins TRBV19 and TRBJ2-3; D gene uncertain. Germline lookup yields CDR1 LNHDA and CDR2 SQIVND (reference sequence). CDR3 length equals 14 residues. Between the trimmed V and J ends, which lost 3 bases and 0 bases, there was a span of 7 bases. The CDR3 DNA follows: TGTGCCAGTAGTATTGAGGTTAGCACAGATACGCAGTATTTT. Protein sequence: CASSIEVSTDTQYF.

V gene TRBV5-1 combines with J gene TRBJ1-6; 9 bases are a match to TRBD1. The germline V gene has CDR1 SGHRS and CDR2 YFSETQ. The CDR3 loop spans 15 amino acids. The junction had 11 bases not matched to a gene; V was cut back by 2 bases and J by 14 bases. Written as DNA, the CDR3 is TGCGCCAGCAGCTTATCCGGGACAGGGTATGAGGCCCTCCACTTT. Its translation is CASSLSGTGYEALHF.

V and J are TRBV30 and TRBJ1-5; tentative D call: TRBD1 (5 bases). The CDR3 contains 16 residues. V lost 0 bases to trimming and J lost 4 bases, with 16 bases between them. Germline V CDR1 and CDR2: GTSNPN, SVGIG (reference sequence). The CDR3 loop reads CAWSVKGRVRNQPQHF. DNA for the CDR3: TGTGCCTGGAGTGTTAAAGGCAGGGTTCGAAATCAGCCCCAGCATTTT.

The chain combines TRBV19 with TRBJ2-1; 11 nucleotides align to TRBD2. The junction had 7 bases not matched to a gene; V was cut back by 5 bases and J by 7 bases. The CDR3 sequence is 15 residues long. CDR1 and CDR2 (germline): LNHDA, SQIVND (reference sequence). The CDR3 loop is CASSVLAGVSNEQFF. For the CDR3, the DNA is TGTGCCAGTAGTGTACTAGCGGGAGTAAGTAATGAGCAGTTCTTC.

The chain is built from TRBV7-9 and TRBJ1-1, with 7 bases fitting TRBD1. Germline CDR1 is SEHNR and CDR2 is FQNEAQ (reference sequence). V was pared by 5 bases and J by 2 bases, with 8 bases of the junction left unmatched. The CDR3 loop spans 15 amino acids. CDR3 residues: CASSPWTGSNTEAFF. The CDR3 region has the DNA TGTGCCAGCAGCCCCTGGACAGGTAGCAACACTGAAGCTTTCTTT.

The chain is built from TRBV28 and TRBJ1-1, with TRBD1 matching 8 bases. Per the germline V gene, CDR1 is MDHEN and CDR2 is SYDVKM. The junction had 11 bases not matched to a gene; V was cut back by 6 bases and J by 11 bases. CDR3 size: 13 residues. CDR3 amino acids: CASSFDQGAKAFF. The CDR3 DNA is TGTGCCAGCAGCTTTGACCAGGGGGCGAAGGCTTTCTTT.

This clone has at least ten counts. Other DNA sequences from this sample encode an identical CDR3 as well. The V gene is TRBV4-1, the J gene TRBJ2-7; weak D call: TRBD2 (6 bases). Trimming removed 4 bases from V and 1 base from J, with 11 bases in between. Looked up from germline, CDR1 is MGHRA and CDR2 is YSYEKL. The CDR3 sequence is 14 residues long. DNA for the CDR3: TGCGCCAGCAGCCCGGGGGACGGGTCCTACGAGCAGTACTTC. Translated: CASSPGDGSYEQYF.

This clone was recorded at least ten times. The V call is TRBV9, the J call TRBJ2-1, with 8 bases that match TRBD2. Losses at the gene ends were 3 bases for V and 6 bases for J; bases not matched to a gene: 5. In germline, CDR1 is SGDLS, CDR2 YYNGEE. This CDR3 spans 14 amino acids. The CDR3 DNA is TGTGCCAGCAGCGGTAGCGGGAATGGCAATGAGCAGTTCTTC. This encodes CASSGSGNGNEQFF.

CDR3: CASSLSGAGAYGYTF. CDR3 nucleotide sequence: TGTGCCAGCAGTCTCTCCGGGGCGGGAGCTTATGGCTACACCTTC. The rearrangement uses TRBV28 and TRBJ1-2; D might be TRBD1 (5 bases). The CDR3 is 15 amino acids. Germline-derived CDR1 and CDR2 are MDHEN and SYDVKM. The V end lost 5 bases, the J end lost 5 bases, and 18 bases lay between the germline ends.

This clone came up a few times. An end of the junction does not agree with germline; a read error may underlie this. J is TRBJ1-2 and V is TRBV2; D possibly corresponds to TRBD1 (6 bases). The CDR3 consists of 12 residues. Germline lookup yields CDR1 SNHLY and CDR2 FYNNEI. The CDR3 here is CASQGTKYGYTF. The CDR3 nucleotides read TGTGCCAGCCAGGGGACTAAGTATGGCTACACCTTC.

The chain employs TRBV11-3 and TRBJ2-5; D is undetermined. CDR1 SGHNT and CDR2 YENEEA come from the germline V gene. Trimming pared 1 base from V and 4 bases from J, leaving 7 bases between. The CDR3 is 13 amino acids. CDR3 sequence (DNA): TGTGCCAGCAGCTTAGTAGAGAGAGAGACCCAGTACTTC. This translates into CASSLVERETQYF.

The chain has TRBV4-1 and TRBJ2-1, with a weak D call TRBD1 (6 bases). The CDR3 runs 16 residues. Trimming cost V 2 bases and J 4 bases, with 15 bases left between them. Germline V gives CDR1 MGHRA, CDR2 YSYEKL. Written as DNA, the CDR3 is TGCGCCAGCAGCCAACCCACCCGAGACAGGTACAATGAGCAGTTCTTC. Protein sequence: CASSQPTRDRYNEQFF.

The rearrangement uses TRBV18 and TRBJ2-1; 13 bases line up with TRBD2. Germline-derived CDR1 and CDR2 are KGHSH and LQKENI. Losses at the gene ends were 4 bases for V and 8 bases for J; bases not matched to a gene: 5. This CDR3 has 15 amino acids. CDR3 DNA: TGTGCCAGCTCACTGGGACTAGCGGGAAGGTATGAGCAGTTCTTC. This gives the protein CASSLGLAGRYEQFF.

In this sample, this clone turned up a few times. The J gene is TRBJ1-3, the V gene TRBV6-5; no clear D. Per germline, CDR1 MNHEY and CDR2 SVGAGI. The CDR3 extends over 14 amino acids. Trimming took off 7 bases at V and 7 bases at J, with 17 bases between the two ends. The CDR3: CASTKPPNVNTIYF. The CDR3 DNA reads TGTGCCAGCACCAAACCCCCTAACGTGAACACCATATATTTT.

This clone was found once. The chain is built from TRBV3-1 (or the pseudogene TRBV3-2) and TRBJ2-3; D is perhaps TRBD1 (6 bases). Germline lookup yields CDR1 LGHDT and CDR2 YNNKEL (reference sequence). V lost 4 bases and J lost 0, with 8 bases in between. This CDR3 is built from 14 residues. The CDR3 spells CASSRQASTDTQYF. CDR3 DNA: TGTGCCAGCAGCCGACAGGCTAGCACAGATACGCAGTATTTT.

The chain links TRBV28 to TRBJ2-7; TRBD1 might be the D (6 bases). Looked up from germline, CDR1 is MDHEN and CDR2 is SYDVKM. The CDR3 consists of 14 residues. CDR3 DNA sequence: TGTGTCACTAGGGACATAGGGCCCCCCTACGAGCAGTACGTC. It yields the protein CVTRDIGPPYEQYV.